This TCR beta chain was recovered during a study of metastatic and nonmetastatic thyroid tumors. Study-level information: The comparison covered peripheral blood and tumor or nodule tissue in malignant and benign thyroid patients.

As processed by the authors: A distant-metastasis classifier for papillary thyroid cancer was built using CDR3 differences across clinicopathological groups. TCRdb re-called the PCR reads through MiXCR. It is TCRdb's table, rather than the study itself, that gives the V and J calls and clone size. This sample has around 16,000 clones, with about 25% found just once. Study-wide results and limits: For both blood and tumor, malignant thyroid tumors reportedly showed significantly higher TCR beta diversity than benign nodules did.

None of the patients had undergone any treatment ahead of thyroid surgery. Turning to this clone: Antigen specificity is unknown.

The sequence was obtained from a female donor with papillary thyroid cancer or a benign thyroid nodule (not recorded which). Some clones in this sample may be carry-over from other donors' samples. Sequencing was done on a sample of adjacent normal tissue.

CDR3 DNA: TGTGCCAGCAGCCAAGACCCTCACCTCTACGAGCAGTACTTC. Protein sequence: CASSQDPHLYEQYF. The chain couples TRBV14 to TRBJ2-7; D gene unclear. Germline loops: CDR1 SGHDN, CDR2 FVKESK. CDR3 length equals 14 residues. V was cut by 0 bases and J by 3 bases, with 9 bases left in between.